By sample fraction, the clone carrying this TCR beta chain is medium-sized. Germline CDR1 is LGHDT and CDR2 is YNNKEL (reference sequence). CDR3 length: 14 residues. V lost 1 base to trimming and J lost 2 bases, with 9 bases between them. This entry is derived from a study of molecular identifiers for immune sequencing clone quantification. TCRdb re-called the PCR reads through MiXCR, storing one row per CDR3 protein. Among roughly 9,700 distinct CDR3 sequences listed, 15% to 20% were seen once. The gene calls are TRBV3-1 and TRBJ2-7; D is perhaps TRBD1 (5 bases). This TCR was sampled from a human donor in good health. Some libraries in this study had Jurkat cell RNA spiked in. Sequencing input: naive CD8+ T cells from blood, with Jurkat cell RNA spiked in. Subset denoted: FACS-sorted CD8+CD4-CCR7+CD45RA+ naive T cells. The CDR3 region is CASSQGGGAYEQYF. The CDR3 DNA reads TGTGCCAGCAGCCAAGGGGGCGGCGCCTACGAGCAGTACTTC.